The 20 T cell receptor beta chains in this list originate from one sample, sequenced in a study of T cell responses to AZD1222 COVID-19 vaccine. Some clones are missing from TCRdb's copy, which holds only in-frame ones; the method was immunoSEQ multiplex PCR. The sample lists 72,000 or so clones, roughly 85% occurring once. Sequences were derived from peripheral blood, sampled on day 0 of AZD1222 vaccination. Every receptor here comes from an adult in good health.

J is TRBJ2-7 and V is TRBV5-1; D is possibly TRBD1 or TRBD2 (5 bases each). Trimming took 6 bases from V and 3 from J, leaving 13 bases between them. This CDR3 spans 13 amino acids. From germline, CDR1 is SGHRS and CDR2 YFSETQ. The CDR3 is CASNEVGDYEQYF. In DNA form, the CDR3 reads TGCGCCAGCAACGAAGTGGGGGACTACGAGCAGTACTTC.

This rearrangement joins TRBV19 to TRBJ1-3; no clear D. Trimming shortened V by 4 bases and J by 2 bases, and 9 bases separated the two germline ends. The germline CDR1 and CDR2 sequences are LNHDA and SQIVND (reference sequence). The CDR3 has 14 amino acids. This CDR3 is CASSNIQAGNTIYF. CDR3 DNA sequence: TGTGCCAGTAGTAATATCCAGGCTGGAAACACCATATATTTT. Complete variable domain (other parts from reference TRBV19 and TRBJ1-3): DGGITQSPKYLFRKEGQNVTLSCEQNLNHDAMYWYRQDPGQGLRLIYYSQIVNDFQKGDIAEGYSVSREKKESFPLTVTSAQKNPTAFYLCASSNIQAGNTIYFGEGSWLTVV.

This clone occurred a few times. The chain has TRBV7-9 and TRBJ2-3, with D possibly TRBD1 on 5 matching bases. CDR3 length equals 15 residues. V was trimmed by 3 bases and J by 5 bases, leaving 15 bases between them. The germline CDR1 and CDR2 sequences are SEHNR and FQNEAQ (reference sequence). The DNA for the CDR3 is TGTGCCAGCAGCTTTGTCAGGGAATTAATAGATACGCAGTATTTT. Its translation is CASSFVRELIDTQYF.

About this clone: Since a much larger clone is just one base distant, this may be a read error. The CDR3 region is CAGSPGQGYQPQHF. Here the CDR3 DNA reads TGTGCCGGCAGCCCCGGACAGGGCTATCAGCCCCAGCATTTT. J is TRBJ1-5 and V is TRBV2, with 8 positions matching TRBD1. Germline-derived CDR1 and CDR2 are SNHLY and FYNNEI. The CDR3 extends over 14 amino acids.

CDR3 protein: CAGWGRGDYGYTF. CDR3 nucleotides: TGTGCCGGCTGGGGGAGGGGGGACTATGGCTACACCTTC. This chain links TRBV30 with TRBJ1-2; D is possibly TRBD1 (6 bases). The CDR3 covers 13 residues. CDR1 and CDR2 (germline): GTSNPN, SVGIG (reference sequence). Trimming shortened V by 8 bases and J by 3 bases, and 16 bases separated the two germline ends.

This clone occurred once. The chain recombines TRBV6-5 with TRBJ2-3; TRBD1 matches 10 bases. Trimming removed 6 bases from V and 3 bases from J; junction bases left unmatched: 6. Germline assignment: CDR1 MNHEY and CDR2 SVGAGI. This CDR3 is 15 amino acids long. The CDR3 bases are TGTGCCAGCAGCCCCGGGACAGGGGATACAGATACGCAGTATTTT. Translating gives CASSPGTGDTDTQYF.

V is TRBV5-4 and J is TRBJ2-1; maybe TRBD1 (5 bases). The CDR3 has 14 residues. V was shortened by 1 base and J by 9 bases, with 14 bases between the two germline ends. From germline, CDR1 is SGHNT and CDR2 YYREEE (reference sequence). CDR3 sequence: CASSLNPGLGEQFF. As DNA, the CDR3 is TGTGCCAGCAGCTTGAACCCAGGGTTGGGTGAGCAGTTCTTC.

The chain is built from TRBV6-5 and TRBJ1-2; D might be TRBD1 (6 bases). This CDR3 spans 14 amino acids. V was shortened by 8 bases and J by 8 bases, with 21 bases between the two germline ends. From germline, CDR1 is MNHEY and CDR2 SVGAGI. CDR3 DNA: TGTGCCAGCTTCAACGCGGGGGGCGGGAAAGGCTACACCTTC. Its translation is CASFNAGGGKGYTF.

The J gene is TRBJ2-1, the V gene TRBV2; D remains unclear. Per the germline V gene, CDR1 is SNHLY and CDR2 is FYNNEI. The length of the CDR3 is 10 residues. Trimming removed 8 bases from V and 8 bases from J, with 7 bases in between. The CDR3 reads CASRLYEQFF. The CDR3 region has the DNA TGTGCCAGCCGACTCTATGAGCAGTTCTTC.

The V call is TRBV12-3 or TRBV12-4, the J call TRBJ1-5; D not certain. The CDR3 is 13 amino acids. With 2 bases removed from V and 7 bases from J, the gap between germline ends came to 9 bases. The CDR3 DNA reads TGTGCCAGCAGTTTAAAGGTATCGCAGCCCCAGCATTTT. This sequence encodes CASSLKVSQPQHF.

This chain connects TRBV2 to TRBJ1-1; 7 bases are shared with TRBD1. The CDR3 has 14 amino acids. CDR1 and CDR2 (germline): SNHLY, FYNNEI. V was pared by 4 bases and J by 5 bases, with 7 bases of the junction left unmatched. This CDR3 is CASSGQGTGTEAFF. For the CDR3, the DNA is TGTGCCAGCAGTGGACAGGGAACGGGGACTGAAGCTTTCTTT. Full variable domain (rest looked up from reference TRBV2 and TRBJ1-1): EPEVTQTPSHQVTQMGQEVILRCVPISNHLYFYWYRQILGQKVEFLVSFYNNEISEKSEIFDDQFSVERPDGSNFTLKIRSTKLEDSAMYFCASSGQGTGTEAFFGQGTRLTVV.

The chain recombines TRBV29-1 with TRBJ1-5; 8 nucleotides line up with TRBD1. With V trimmed by 4 bases and J by 4 bases, 6 bases remained unmatched. Germline values: CDR1 SQVTM, CDR2 ANQGSEA. This CDR3 region has 14 residues. In nucleotides, the CDR3 is TGCAGCGTTGCCGGGACAGGAAATAATCAGCCCCAGCATTTT. Its translation is CSVAGTGNNQPQHF.

This clone was picked up one time. The rearrangement links TRBV5-1 to TRBJ1-1; D is perhaps TRBD1 (5 bases). The CDR3 consists of 15 residues. Germline V gives CDR1 SGHRS, CDR2 YFSETQ. Between the trimmed V and J ends, which lost 5 bases and 1 base, there was a span of 15 bases. The CDR3 bases are TGCGCCAGCAGACTCTCCGGGACGGGGAACACTGAAGCTTTCTTT. Encoded protein: CASRLSGTGNTEAFF.

V usage is TRBV25-1 and J usage is TRBJ2-3; TRBD1 matches at 9 bases. This CDR3 contains 17 residues. Germline-derived CDR1 and CDR2 are MGHDK and SYGVNS. J gave up 6 bases and V 5 bases, and 15 bases lay outside the gene matches. The CDR3 reads CASSSGQGLGVRDTQYF. Written as DNA, the CDR3 is TGTGCCAGCAGTTCCGGACAGGGGCTAGGGGTGAGGGATACGCAGTATTTT.

The J gene is TRBJ1-2, the V gene TRBV4-2; D is unclear. The CDR3 is 13 amino acids. Trimming left V 0 bases short and J 4 bases short, with 6 bases between. The germline V gene has CDR1 LGHNA and CDR2 YNFKEQ. CDR3 nucleotides: TGTGCCAGCAGCCAAGAACTCCCCTATGGCTACACCTTC. Its protein product is CASSQELPYGYTF.

The sample holds one count of this clone. The V gene is TRBV7-2, the J gene TRBJ1-6; D is possibly TRBD1 (5 bases). Germline CDR1 is SGHTA and CDR2 is FQGNSA. The CDR3 has 16 amino acids. Trimming stripped 1 base from V and 5 bases from J, with 12 bases between. The CDR3 nucleotides read TGTGCCAGCAGCTTAGGTCTGGGGGGAAATAATTCACCCCTCCACTTT. This gives the protein CASSLGLGGNNSPLHF.

This clone was observed a single time. CDR3 residues: CASSPNNAGLYGYTF. CDR3 DNA: TGTGCCAGCAGTCCTAATAATGCAGGTCTCTATGGCTACACCTTC. The chain joins TRBV7-2 to TRBJ1-2; D is undetermined. The germline CDR1 and CDR2 sequences are SGHTA and FQGNSA. The CDR3 is 15 residues long. The V gene lost 6 bases and the J gene lost 4 bases, with 18 bases spanning the gap.

The V and J genes are TRBV21-1 and TRBJ2-6. TRBV21-1 is reported as a pseudogene. The CDR3 spans 18 residues. CDR3 loop: CASSKALGNRSGANVLTF. In nucleotides, the CDR3 is TGTGCCAGCAGCAAAGCCTTGGGGAACCGCTCTGGGGCCAACGTCCTGACTTTC.

This chain joins TRBV5-1 and TRBJ1-4; D perhaps matches TRBD1 (6 bases). The CDR3 is made up of 13 amino acids. The germline V and J ends were trimmed by 3 bases and 11 bases, with 14 bases remaining between them. CDR1 is SGHRS, CDR2 YFSETQ, per germline. Here the CDR3 reads CASSSKRGSKLFF. For the CDR3, the DNA is TGCGCCAGCAGCTCTAAAAGGGGGAGTAAACTGTTTTTT.

V usage is TRBV10-3 and J usage is TRBJ2-1; 8 nucleotides agree with TRBD2. Germline CDR1 ENHRY, CDR2 SYGVKD. This CDR3 has 15 amino acids. V was pared by 5 bases and J by 8 bases, with 11 bases of the junction left unmatched. The CDR3 spells CAISPGLGVTDEQFF. The CDR3 nucleotides read TGTGCCATCAGTCCGGGACTAGGGGTTACGGATGAGCAGTTCTTC.